This TCR beta chain comes out of a study of T cell repertoires in cytomegalovirus infection. Study-wide background: Both a matching HLA type and CMV infection were indicated by public TCR beta signatures.

V gave up 8 bases and J gave up 0 bases, with 14 bases separating them. Germline loops: CDR1 SNHLY, CDR2 FYNNEI. The CDR3 consists of 15 residues. Study results and limitations: In two of eight donors, the top clonotype was HLA-C-restricted CMV-specific. Frequencies of public TCR beta families were cumulated, and this identified carriers of CMV plus the relevant HLA.

There are a few counts of this clonotype. Its matching antigen is unknown. MiXCR, run by TCRdb on the reads, gives a single entry per CDR3 protein. The sample shows about 360,000 distinct CDR3 sequences, 15% to 20% of them seen only once. The clonotype was recovered from a human donor in good health (CMV status not recorded). Some clones in this sample may be carry-over from other donors' samples. What was sequenced was PBMCs. The J gene is TRBJ1-5, the V gene TRBV2; no reliable D call. CDR3 loop: CASGPQTFSNQPQHF. In DNA form, the CDR3 reads TGTGCCAGCGGCCCACAGACCTTTAGCAATCAGCCCCAGCATTTT. The whole variable domain, filled in from reference TRBV2 and TRBJ1-5, reads EPEVTQTPSHQVTQMGQEVILRCVPISNHLYFYWYRQILGQKVEFLVSFYNNEISEKSEIFDDQFSVERPDGSNFTLKIRSTKLEDSAMYFCASGPQTFSNQPQHFGDGTRLSIL.